What follows are 6 T cell receptor beta chains derived from one specimen sequenced in a study of shared clonotypes between healthy human individuals. Some clones are missing from TCRdb's copy, which holds only in-frame ones; the method was immunoSEQ multiplex PCR. The sample yields 2,500,000 or so clones, 93% seen once. The specimen sequenced was naive CD4+ T cells from PBMCs. Subset: CD45RA+ positively selected. The receptor source for this set is a man aged 18 to 35 in good health. Some clones in this sample may be carry-over from other donors' samples.

This chain joins TRBV4-1 and TRBJ1-3; D remains unclear. This CDR3 is built from 17 residues. CDR1 and CDR2 from the germline V gene are MGHRA and YSYEKL. Trimming removed 3 bases at V and 0 bases at J, with 15 bases between. In DNA form, the CDR3 reads TGCGCCAGCAGCCACCCATTGACGGAGAGCTCTGGAAACACCATATATTTT. It yields the protein CASSHPLTESSGNTIYF.

As to this clone: Other DNA sequences in this sample translate to the same CDR3. The chain links TRBV6-5 to TRBJ2-7; 10 bases are a match to TRBD1. This CDR3 contains 14 residues. Germline loops: CDR1 MNHEY, CDR2 SVGAGI. Unmatched junction bases numbered 5, after V lost 6 bases and J lost 3 bases. The CDR3 protein is CASRPGTGVYEQYF. CDR3 DNA: TGTGCCAGCAGGCCCGGGACAGGGGTCTACGAGCAGTACTTC.

The chain is built from TRBV2 and TRBJ2-2; D ambiguous. Germline V gives CDR1 SNHLY, CDR2 FYNNEI. V gave up 1 base and J gave up 6 bases, with 6 bases separating them. CDR3 length: 13 residues. CDR3 in DNA: TGTGCCAGCAGTGAAGAAGTGTCCGGGGAGCTGTTTTTT. Residues: CASSEEVSGELFF.

As concerns this clone: Other DNA sequences from this sample encode an identical CDR3 as well. The CDR3 region has the DNA TGCGCCAGCAGCTCGGGGGACGCTCAAGAGACCCAGTACTTC. Protein: CASSSGDAQETQYF. This chain joins TRBV5-1 and TRBJ2-5; tentatively, D is TRBD2 (6 bases). This CDR3 is 14 amino acids long. The germline gives CDR1 SGHRS, CDR2 YFSETQ. V lost 3 bases and J lost 2, with 11 bases in between. Combining the CDR3 with reference TRBV5-1 and TRBJ2-5 gives the whole variable domain KAGVTQTPRYLIKTRGQQVTLSCSPISGHRSVSWYQQTPGQGLQFLFEYFSETQRNKGNFPGRFSGRQFSNSRSEMNVSTLELGDSALYLCASSSGDAQETQYFGPGTRLLVL.

The V call is TRBV7-9, the J call TRBJ2-5; no clear D. Trimming removed 5 bases from V and 3 bases from J, with 16 bases in between. This CDR3 is 15 amino acids long. Germline V gives CDR1 SEHNR, CDR2 FQNEAQ (reference sequence). CDR3: CASSPHRLAEETQYF. The CDR3 DNA is TGTGCCAGCAGCCCTCATCGTCTGGCGGAAGAGACCCAGTACTTC. Full variable domain (missing parts from reference TRBV7-9 and TRBJ2-5): DTGVSQNPRHKITKRGQNVTFRCDPISEHNRLYWYRQTLGQGPEFLTYFQNEAQLEKSRLLSDRFSAERPKGSFSTLEIQRTEQGDSAMYLCASSPHRLAEETQYFGPGTRLLVL.

This rearrangement joins TRBV5-1 to TRBJ2-3; TRBD1 aligns across 12 bases. This CDR3 spans 16 amino acids. Germline V gene lookup returns CDR1 SGHRS and CDR2 YFSETQ. The V gene end was trimmed by 4 bases and the J gene end by 1 base; junction bases not matched to a gene: 4. CDR3 in DNA: TGCGCCAGCAGCCCCCGGGACAGGGGGCGCACAGATACGCAGTATTTT. Amino acids: CASSPRDRGRTDTQYF.